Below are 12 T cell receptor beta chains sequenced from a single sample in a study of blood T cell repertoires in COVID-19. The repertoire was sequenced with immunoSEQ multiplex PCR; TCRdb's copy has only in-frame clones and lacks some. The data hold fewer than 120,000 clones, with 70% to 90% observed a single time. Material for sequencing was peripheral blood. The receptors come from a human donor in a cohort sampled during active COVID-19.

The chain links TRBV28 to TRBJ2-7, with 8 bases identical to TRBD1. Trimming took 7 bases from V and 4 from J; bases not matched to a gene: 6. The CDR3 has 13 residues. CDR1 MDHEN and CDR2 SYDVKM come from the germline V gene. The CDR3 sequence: CASNPGGVYEQYF. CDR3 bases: TGTGCCAGCAATCCAGGGGGCGTATACGAGCAGTACTTC.

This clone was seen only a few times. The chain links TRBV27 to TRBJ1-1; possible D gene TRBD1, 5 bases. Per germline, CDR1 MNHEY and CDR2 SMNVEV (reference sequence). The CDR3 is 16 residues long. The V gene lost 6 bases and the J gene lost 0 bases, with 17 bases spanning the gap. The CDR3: CASRDPGVGVNTEAFF. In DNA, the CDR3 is TGTGCCAGCAGAGACCCGGGGGTAGGGGTGAACACTGAAGCTTTCTTT.

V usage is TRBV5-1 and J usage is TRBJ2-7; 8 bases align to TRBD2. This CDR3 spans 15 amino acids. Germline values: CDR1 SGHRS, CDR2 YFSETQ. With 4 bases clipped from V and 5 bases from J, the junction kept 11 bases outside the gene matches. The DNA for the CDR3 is TGCGCCAGCAGCATTGACGGGGGCGGGAGGCACGAGCAGTACTTC. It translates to CASSIDGGGRHEQYF. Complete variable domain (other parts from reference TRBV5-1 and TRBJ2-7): KAGVTQTPRYLIKTRGQQVTLSCSPISGHRSVSWYQQTPGQGLQFLFEYFSETQRNKGNFPGRFSGRQFSNSRSEMNVSTLELGDSALYLCASSIDGGGRHEQYFGPGTRLTVT.

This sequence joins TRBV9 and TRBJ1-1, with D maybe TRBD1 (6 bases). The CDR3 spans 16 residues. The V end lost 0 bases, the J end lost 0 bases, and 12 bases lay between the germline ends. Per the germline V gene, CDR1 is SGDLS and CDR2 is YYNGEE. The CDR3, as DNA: TGTGCCAGCAGCGTAGGGACAGACTTCATGAACACTGAAGCTTTCTTT. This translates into CASSVGTDFMNTEAFF.

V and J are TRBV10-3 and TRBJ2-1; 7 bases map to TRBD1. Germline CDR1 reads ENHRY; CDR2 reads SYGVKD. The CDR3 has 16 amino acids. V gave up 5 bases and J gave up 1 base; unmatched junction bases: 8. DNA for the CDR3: TGTGCCATCAGTACCACAGGGGAAGGTTCCTACAATGAGCAGTTCTTC. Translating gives CAISTTGEGSYNEQFF.

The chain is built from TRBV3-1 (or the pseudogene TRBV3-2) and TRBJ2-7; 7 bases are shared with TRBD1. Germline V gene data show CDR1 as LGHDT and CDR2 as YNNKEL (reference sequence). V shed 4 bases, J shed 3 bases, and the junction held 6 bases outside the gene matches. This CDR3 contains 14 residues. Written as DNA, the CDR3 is TGTGCCAGCAGCCCCGGACAGGCCAACTACGAGCAGTACTTC. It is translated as CASSPGQANYEQYF.

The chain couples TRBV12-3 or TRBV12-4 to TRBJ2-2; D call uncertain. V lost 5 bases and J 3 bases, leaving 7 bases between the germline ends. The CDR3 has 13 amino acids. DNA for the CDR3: TGTGCCAGCAGTCGTAGTGACACCGGGGAGCTGTTTTTT. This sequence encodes CASSRSDTGELFF.

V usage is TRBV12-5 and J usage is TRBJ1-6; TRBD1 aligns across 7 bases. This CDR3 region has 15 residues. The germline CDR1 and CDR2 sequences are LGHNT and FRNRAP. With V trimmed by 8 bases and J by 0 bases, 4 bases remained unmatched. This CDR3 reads CASLRDSSYNSPLHF. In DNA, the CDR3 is TGTGCTAGTCTCCGGGACAGCTCCTATAATTCACCCCTCCACTTT.

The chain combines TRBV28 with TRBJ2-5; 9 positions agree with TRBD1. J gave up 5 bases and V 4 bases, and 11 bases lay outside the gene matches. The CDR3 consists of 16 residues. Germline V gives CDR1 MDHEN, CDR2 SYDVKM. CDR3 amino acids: CASSWQNRGPKETQYF. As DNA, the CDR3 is TGTGCCAGCAGTTGGCAAAACAGGGGGCCGAAGGAGACCCAGTACTTC.

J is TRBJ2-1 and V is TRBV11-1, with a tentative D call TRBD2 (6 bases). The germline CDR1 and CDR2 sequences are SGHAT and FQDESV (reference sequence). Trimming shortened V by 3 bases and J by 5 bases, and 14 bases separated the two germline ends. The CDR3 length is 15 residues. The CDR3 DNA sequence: TGTGCCAGCAGCTTGACCCGGGGGTTCAACAATGAGCAGTTCTTC. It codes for CASSLTRGFNNEQFF. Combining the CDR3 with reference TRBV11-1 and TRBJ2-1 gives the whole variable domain EAEVAQSPRYKITEKSQAVAFWCDPISGHATLYWYRQILGQGPELLVQFQDESVVDDSQLPKDRFSAERLKGVDSTLKIQPAELGDSAMYLCASSLTRGFNNEQFFGPGTRLTVL.

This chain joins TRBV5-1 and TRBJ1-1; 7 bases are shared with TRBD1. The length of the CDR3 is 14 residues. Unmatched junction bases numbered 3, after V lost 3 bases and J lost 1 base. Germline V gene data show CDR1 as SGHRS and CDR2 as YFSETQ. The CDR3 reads CASSSGGGNTEAFF. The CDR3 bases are TGCGCCAGCAGCTCAGGGGGTGGGAACACTGAAGCTTTCTTT. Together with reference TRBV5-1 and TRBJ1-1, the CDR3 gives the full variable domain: KAGVTQTPRYLIKTRGQQVTLSCSPISGHRSVSWYQQTPGQGLQFLFEYFSETQRNKGNFPGRFSGRQFSNSRSEMNVSTLELGDSALYLCASSSGGGNTEAFFGQGTRLTVV.

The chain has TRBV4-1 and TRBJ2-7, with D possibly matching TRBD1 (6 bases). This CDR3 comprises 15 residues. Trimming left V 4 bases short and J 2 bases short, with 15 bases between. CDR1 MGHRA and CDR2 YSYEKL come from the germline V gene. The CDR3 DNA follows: TGCGCCAGCAGCCCAGGACAGCTTTACCCCTACGAGCAGTACTTC. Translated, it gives CASSPGQLYPYEQYF.